Below are 12 T cell receptor beta chains sequenced from a single sample in a study of cytomegalovirus exposure and HLA in healthy donors (dated by TCRdb to the late 2010s). Libraries were constructed by the immunoSEQ multiplex PCR assay. For the multiplex PCR, a mixture combining 60 forward primers for TCR Vbeta segments and 13 reverse primers for TCR Jbeta segments was used. TCRdb stores this immuneACCESS table with in-frame sequences only. Part of the clones is absent; in the studies checked, under half of the shortfall reflects unresolved V genes, and no reason is known for the rest. Within this sample are 200,000 to 300,000 clones, with roughly 84% of them counted one time only. The ten largest account for 0.2% to 0.25% of the sample. The sequenced material came from PBMCs. These receptors all come from a girl aged 2 to 9 in good health and CMV-seronegative.

The chain uses TRBV5-1 and TRBJ1-1; the D is unclear. The germline V gene encodes CDR1 SGHRS and CDR2 YFSETQ. This CDR3 has 12 amino acids. Trimming removed 3 bases at V and 2 bases at J, with 5 bases between. This chain's CDR3 is CASSSGNTEAFF. The CDR3 bases are TGCGCCAGCAGCTCAGGTAACACTGAAGCTTTCTTT.

This clone came up a few times. The genes are TRBV10-3 and TRBJ1-1; 8 bases are shared with TRBD1. This CDR3 is 14 amino acids long. V gave up 4 bases and J gave up 1 base; unmatched junction bases: 2. Germline assignment: CDR1 ENHRY and CDR2 SYGVKD. As DNA, the CDR3 is TGTGCCATCAGTGCGGACAGGGCGAACACTGAAGCTTTCTTT. It is translated as CAISADRANTEAFF.

CDR3 coding DNA: TGTGCCATCAGTGAGCCCGGGACTAGCTTCTACGAGCAGTACTTC. This codes for CAISEPGTSFYEQYF. V is TRBV10-3 and J is TRBJ2-7, with 9 bases matching TRBD2. V lost 2 bases and J lost 3; bases outside the gene matches: 5. Germline values: CDR1 ENHRY, CDR2 SYGVKD. The CDR3 loop spans 15 amino acids.

This clone was observed a handful of times. The chain employs TRBV4-1 and TRBJ1-1; maybe TRBD1 (5 bases). V dropped 1 base and J dropped 6 bases, with 15 bases sitting between them. Germline assignment: CDR1 MGHRA and CDR2 YSYEKL. The CDR3 is 15 amino acids. DNA for the CDR3: TGCGCCAGCAGCCAAGCAGCAGGGCCTGGGGCTGAAGCTTTCTTT. This gives the protein CASSQAAGPGAEAFF.

This clone occurred once. V usage is TRBV19 and J usage is TRBJ1-1; D gene uncertain. CDR1 LNHDA and CDR2 SQIVND come from the germline V gene (reference sequence). The CDR3 runs to 12 residues. Between the trimmed V and J ends, which lost 7 bases and 1 base, there was a span of 7 bases. The CDR3 loop reads CASKPGNTEAFF. In DNA form, the CDR3 reads TGTGCCAGTAAACCAGGGAACACTGAAGCTTTCTTT.

The gene calls are TRBV5-1 and TRBJ2-1; 8 nucleotides match TRBD1. Germline loops: CDR1 SGHRS, CDR2 YFSETQ. The J segment lost 3 bases and the V segment lost 6 bases, leaving 5 bases of the junction unmatched. The CDR3 sequence is 14 residues long. The CDR3 region is CASTQGADYNEQFF. CDR3 DNA: TGCGCCAGCACTCAGGGGGCCGACTACAATGAGCAGTTCTTC.

As concerns this clone: Different DNA sequences within this sample yield the same CDR3. V gene TRBV5-1 combines with J gene TRBJ2-7; 9 positions agree with TRBD2. V lost 2 bases, J lost 0 bases, and 3 bases stayed unmatched. Looked up from germline, CDR1 is SGHRS and CDR2 is YFSETQ. This CDR3 is built from 15 residues. CDR3 sequence: CASSFGGRASYEQYF. CDR3 in DNA: TGCGCCAGCAGCTTTGGCGGGAGGGCCTCCTACGAGCAGTACTTC. The variable domain in full, completed from reference TRBV5-1 and TRBJ2-7, reads KAGVTQTPRYLIKTRGQQVTLSCSPISGHRSVSWYQQTPGQGLQFLFEYFSETQRNKGNFPGRFSGRQFSNSRSEMNVSTLELGDSALYLCASSFGGRASYEQYFGPGTRLTVT.

The J gene is TRBJ2-7, the V gene TRBV9, with 10 positions matching TRBD2. Germline V gene lookup returns CDR1 SGDLS and CDR2 YYNGEE. V lost 2 bases, J lost 7 bases, and 12 bases stayed unmatched. The CDR3 consists of 16 residues. The CDR3 coding sequence is TGTGCCAGCAGCGTCGGGCGAACTAGCGGGACGAGGGAGCAGTACTTC. Its translation: CASSVGRTSGTREQYF.

This sequence joins TRBV6-5 and TRBJ1-4; no clear D gene. This CDR3 has 15 amino acids. Germline CDR1 MNHEY, CDR2 SVGAGI. Trimming cost V 3 bases and J 8 bases, with 16 bases left between them. Written as DNA, the CDR3 is TGTGCCAGCAGTTATACAGAAGGGAGGAGCGAAAAACTGTTTTTT. As protein: CASSYTEGRSEKLFF.

The rearrangement uses TRBV27 and TRBJ2-5, with 12 bases lining up with TRBD2. V was clipped by 7 bases and J by 4 bases; unmatched bases: 7. Per germline, CDR1 MNHEY and CDR2 SMNVEV (reference sequence). The CDR3 extends over 15 amino acids. The CDR3 sequence: CASTRLAGDRETQYF. CDR3 coding DNA: TGTGCCAGCACCAGACTAGCGGGAGACAGAGAGACCCAGTACTTC.

This chain joins TRBV30 and TRBJ2-5; D not resolved. The germline V gene encodes CDR1 GTSNPN and CDR2 SVGIG (reference sequence). The V end was cut by 5 bases, the J end by 4 bases, with 11 bases between. The CDR3 length is 12 residues. The CDR3: CAWEHASETQYF. The CDR3 nucleotides read TGTGCCTGGGAACATGCCTCAGAGACCCAGTACTTC.

The chain joins TRBV19 to TRBJ2-1; 10 bases are a match to TRBD2. The germline V gene encodes CDR1 LNHDA and CDR2 SQIVND (reference sequence). The CDR3 consists of 17 residues. The junction had 10 bases not matched to a gene; V was cut back by 2 bases and J by 6 bases. The CDR3 DNA reads as TGTGCCAGTAGTATAAAGAGCGGGGGGGCCCTAGGCAATGAGCAGTTCTTC. Encoded protein: CASSIKSGGALGNEQFF.